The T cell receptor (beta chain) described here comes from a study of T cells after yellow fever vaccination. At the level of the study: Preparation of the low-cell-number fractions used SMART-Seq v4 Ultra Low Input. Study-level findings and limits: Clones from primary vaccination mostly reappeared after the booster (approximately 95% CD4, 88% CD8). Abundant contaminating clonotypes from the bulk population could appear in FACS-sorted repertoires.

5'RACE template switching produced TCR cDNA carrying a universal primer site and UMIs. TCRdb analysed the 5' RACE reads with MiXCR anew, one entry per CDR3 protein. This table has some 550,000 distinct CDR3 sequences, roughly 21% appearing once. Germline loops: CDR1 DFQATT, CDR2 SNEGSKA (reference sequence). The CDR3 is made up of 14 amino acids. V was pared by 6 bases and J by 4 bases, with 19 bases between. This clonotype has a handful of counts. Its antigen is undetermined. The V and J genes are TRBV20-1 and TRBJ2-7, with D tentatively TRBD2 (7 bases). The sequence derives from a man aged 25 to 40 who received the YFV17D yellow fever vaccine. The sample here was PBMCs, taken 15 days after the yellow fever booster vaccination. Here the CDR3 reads CSALHQGGVYEQYF. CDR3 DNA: TGCAGTGCCTTACACCAAGGGGGGGTGTACGAGCAGTACTTC.